The rows below give T cell receptor beta chains drawn from one sample of a study of blood T cell repertoires in COVID-19. Libraries were prepared by immunoSEQ multiplex PCR; TCRdb keeps only in-frame clonotypes and omits some of them. The data hold roughly 250,000 clones, with approximately 89% observed a single time. The source material was peripheral blood. Receptors originate from a man between 35 and 55 years old who had recovered from COVID-19. CDR3s include the opening cysteine and the closing phenylalanine or tryptophan. The D gene is left open where the match is weak. Size is omitted from some rows. Given values are once, few, many or a class for expanded clones.

clone_size,j_call,v_call,d_call,cdr3_aa
once,TRBJ1-1,TRBV14,TRBD1,CASSIRTGRNTEAFF
NA,TRBJ2-3,TRBV2,TRBD2,CASSRLAGSTDTQYF
NA,TRBJ1-6,TRBV6-2/TRBV6-3,TRBD1,CASSSIPTGGVSPLHF
NA,TRBJ1-2,TRBV3-1/TRBV3-2,NA,CASSQAGGVTLAKDGYTF
NA,TRBJ1-1,TRBV18,NA,CASSPTENMNTEAFF
NA,TRBJ2-3,TRBV6-5,TRBD2,CASSYAGAGGTDTQYF
NA,TRBJ2-1,TRBV29-1,TRBD1,CSGPPGTGTVRSGGSYNEQFF
few,TRBJ1-2,TRBV7-2,TRBD1,CASGTTGGLYGYTF
NA,TRBJ2-7,TRBV2,TRBD1,CASSGQGPANYEQYF
NA,TRBJ2-1,TRBV7-2,NA,CASSLAPGSYNEQFF
once,TRBJ2-7,TRBV15,NA,CATSMTRHSSYEQYF
NA,TRBJ2-7,TRBV27,NA,CASTPQTSRRRIYEQYF
NA,TRBJ1-2,TRBV2,NA,CASSLYRENYGYTF
few,TRBJ2-7,TRBV7-8,NA,CASSLSSGQLTYEQYF
NA,TRBJ1-3,TRBV7-2,NA,CASSLVGGGDTIYF
NA,TRBJ1-2,TRBV7-9,TRBD1,CASSNGTGGHHGYTF